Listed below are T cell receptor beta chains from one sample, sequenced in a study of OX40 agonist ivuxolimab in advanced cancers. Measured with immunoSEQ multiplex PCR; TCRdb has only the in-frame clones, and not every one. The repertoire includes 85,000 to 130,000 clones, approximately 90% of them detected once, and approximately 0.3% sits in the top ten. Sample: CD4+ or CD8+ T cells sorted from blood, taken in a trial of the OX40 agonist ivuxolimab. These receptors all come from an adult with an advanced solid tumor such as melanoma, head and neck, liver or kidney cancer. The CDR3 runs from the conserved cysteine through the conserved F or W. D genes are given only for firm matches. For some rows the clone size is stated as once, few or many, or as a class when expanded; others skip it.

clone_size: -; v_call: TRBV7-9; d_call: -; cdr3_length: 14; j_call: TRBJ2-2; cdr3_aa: CASGQGRGTGELFF; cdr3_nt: TGTGCCAGCGGGCAGGGAAGAGGCACCGGGGAGCTGTTTTTT
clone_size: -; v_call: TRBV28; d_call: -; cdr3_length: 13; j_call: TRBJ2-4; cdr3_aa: CAVCRGRGNIQYF; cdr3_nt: TGTGCCGTTTGCAGGGGTAGAGGGAACATTCAGTACTTC
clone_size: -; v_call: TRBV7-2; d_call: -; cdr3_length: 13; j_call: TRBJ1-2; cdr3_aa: CASTFSQTYGYTF; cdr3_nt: TGTGCCAGCACCTTTTCCCAGACCTATGGCTACACCTTC
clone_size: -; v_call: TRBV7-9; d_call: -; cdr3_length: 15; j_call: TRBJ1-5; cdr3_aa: CASSASGGFNQPQHF; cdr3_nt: TGTGCCAGCAGCGCCTCTGGGGGTTTCAATCAGCCCCAGCATTTT
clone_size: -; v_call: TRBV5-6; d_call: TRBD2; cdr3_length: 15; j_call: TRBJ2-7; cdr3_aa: CASSMGLAGSYEQYF; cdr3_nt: TGTGCCAGCAGCATGGGACTAGCGGGCTCCTACGAGCAGTACTTC
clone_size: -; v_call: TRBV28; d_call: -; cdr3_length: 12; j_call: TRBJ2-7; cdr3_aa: CASSRNPGEQYF; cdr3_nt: TGTGCCAGCAGCCGTAATCCAGGAGAGCAGTACTTC
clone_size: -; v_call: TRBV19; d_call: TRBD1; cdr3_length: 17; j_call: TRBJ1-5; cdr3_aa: CASTPFRDRGRNQPQHF; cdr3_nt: TGTGCCAGTACCCCCTTTCGGGACAGGGGGCGTAATCAGCCCCAGCATTTT
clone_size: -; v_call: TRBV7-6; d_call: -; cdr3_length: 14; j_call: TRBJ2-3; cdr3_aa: CASSLVQGEGTQYF; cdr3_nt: TGTGCCAGCAGCTTAGTTCAGGGCGAGGGTACGCAGTATTTT
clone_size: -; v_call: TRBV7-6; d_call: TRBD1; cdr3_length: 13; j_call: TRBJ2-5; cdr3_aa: CASSLQGQETQYF; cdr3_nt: TGTGCCAGCAGCCTACAGGGGCAAGAGACCCAGTACTTC
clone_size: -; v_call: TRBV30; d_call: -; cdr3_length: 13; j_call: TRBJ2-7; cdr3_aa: CAWSKVVGAEQYF; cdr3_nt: TGTGCCTGGAGCAAAGTGGTAGGCGCCGAGCAGTACTTC
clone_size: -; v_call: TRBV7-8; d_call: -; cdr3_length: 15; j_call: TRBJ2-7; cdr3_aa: CASSLAGEVYGGGYF; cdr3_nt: TGTGCCAGCAGCTTAGCGGGGGAAGTTTACGGTGGAGGGTACTTC
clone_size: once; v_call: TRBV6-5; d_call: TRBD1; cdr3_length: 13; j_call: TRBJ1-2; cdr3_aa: CASNSQGGYGYTF; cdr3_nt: TGTGCCAGCAACTCACAGGGGGGCTATGGCTACACCTTC
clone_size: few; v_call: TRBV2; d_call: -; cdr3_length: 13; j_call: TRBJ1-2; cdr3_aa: CASSEMVDYGYTF; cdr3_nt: TGTGCCAGCAGTGAAATGGTCGACTATGGCTACACCTTC
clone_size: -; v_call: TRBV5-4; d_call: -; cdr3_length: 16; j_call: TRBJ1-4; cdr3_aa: CASSLGSGLADEKLFF; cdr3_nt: TGTGCCAGCAGCTTGGGAAGTGGGTTGGCGGATGAAAAACTGTTTTTT
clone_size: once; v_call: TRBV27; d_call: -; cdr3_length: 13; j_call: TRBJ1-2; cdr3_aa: CASSLARGQGYTF; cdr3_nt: TGTGCCAGCAGTTTAGCAAGGGGTCAAGGCTACACCTTC
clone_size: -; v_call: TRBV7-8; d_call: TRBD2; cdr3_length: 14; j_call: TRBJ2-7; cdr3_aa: CASSLAAGLAYRYF; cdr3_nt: TGTGCCAGCAGCTTAGCGGCCGGACTAGCTTATCGGTACTTC
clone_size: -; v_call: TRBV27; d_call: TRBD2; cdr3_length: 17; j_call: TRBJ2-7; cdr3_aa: CASRLTGLAATTYEQYF; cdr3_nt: TGTGCCAGCAGACTTACGGGACTAGCGGCTACGACCTACGAGCAGTACTTC
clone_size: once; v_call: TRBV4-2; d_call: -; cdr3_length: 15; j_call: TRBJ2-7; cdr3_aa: CASSQDFEGLGEQYF; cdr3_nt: TGTGCCAGCAGCCAAGATTTTGAGGGCCTGGGCGAGCAGTACTTC
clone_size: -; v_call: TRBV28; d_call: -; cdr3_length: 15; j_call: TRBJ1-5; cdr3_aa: CASSPGAFSNQPQHF; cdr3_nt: TGTGCCAGCAGTCCAGGGGCATTTAGCAATCAGCCCCAGCATTTT
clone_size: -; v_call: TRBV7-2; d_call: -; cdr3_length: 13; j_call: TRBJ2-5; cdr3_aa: CASSRTGEGTQYF; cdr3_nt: TGTGCCAGCAGTCGCACGGGAGAGGGGACCCAGTACTTC
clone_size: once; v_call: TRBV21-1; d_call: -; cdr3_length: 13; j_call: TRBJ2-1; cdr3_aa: CASSKEVDNEQFF; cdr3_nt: TGTGCCAGCAGCAAAGAAGTGGACAATGAGCAGTTCTTC
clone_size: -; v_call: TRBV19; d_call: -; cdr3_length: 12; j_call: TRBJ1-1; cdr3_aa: CASSSSITEAFF; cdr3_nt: TGTGCCAGTAGTTCTTCAATCACTGAAGCTTTCTTT
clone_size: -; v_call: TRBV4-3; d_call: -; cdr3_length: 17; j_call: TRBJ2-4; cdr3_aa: CASSQDLAGRGKNIQYF; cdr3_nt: TGCGCCAGCAGCCAAGATTTGGCAGGTCGGGGCAAAAACATTCAGTACTTC
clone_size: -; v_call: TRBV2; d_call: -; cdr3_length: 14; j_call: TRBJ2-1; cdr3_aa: CATRASLQSNEQFF; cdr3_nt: TGTGCCACACGGGCCTCTCTCCAGTCCAATGAGCAGTTCTTC
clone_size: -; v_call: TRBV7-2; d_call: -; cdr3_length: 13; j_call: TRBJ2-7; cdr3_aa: CASSFQASYEQYF; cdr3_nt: TGTGCCAGCAGCTTCCAGGCGTCCTACGAGCAGTACTTC
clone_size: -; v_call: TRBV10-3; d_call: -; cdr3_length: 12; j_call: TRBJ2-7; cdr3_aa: CAISKTGNEQYF; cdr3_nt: TGTGCCATCAGTAAAACAGGGAACGAGCAGTACTTC
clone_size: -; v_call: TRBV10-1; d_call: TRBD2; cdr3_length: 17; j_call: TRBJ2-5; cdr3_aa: CASSEISGTSVKETQYF; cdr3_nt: TGCGCCAGCAGTGAGATTAGCGGGACTAGCGTTAAAGAGACCCAGTACTTC
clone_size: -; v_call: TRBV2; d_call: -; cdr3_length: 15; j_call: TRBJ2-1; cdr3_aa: CASSDVIAIGNEQFF; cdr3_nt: TGTGCCAGCAGTGATGTAATAGCAATTGGAAATGAGCAGTTCTTC
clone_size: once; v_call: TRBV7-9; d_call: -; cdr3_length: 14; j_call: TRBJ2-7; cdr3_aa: CASSFRAGEAEQYF; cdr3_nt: TGTGCCAGCAGCTTCAGGGCAGGAGAGGCCGAGCAGTACTTC
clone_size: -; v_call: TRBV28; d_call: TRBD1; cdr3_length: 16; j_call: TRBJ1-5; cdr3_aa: CASSFGQGMSNQPQHF; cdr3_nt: TGTGCCAGCAGTTTTGGACAGGGTATGAGCAATCAGCCCCAGCATTTT
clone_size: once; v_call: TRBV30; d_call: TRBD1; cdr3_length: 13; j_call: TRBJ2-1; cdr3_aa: CAWSVQGAGEQFF; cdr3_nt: TGTGCCTGGAGTGTACAGGGGGCTGGGGAGCAGTTCTTC
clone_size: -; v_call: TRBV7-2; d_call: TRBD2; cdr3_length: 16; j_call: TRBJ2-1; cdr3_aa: CASSPGASGRQGEQFF; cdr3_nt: TGTGCCAGCAGCCCAGGGGCTAGCGGGAGGCAGGGTGAGCAGTTCTTC
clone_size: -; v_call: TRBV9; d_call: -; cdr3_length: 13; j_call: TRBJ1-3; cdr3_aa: CASSVGGRNTIYF; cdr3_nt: TGTGCCAGCAGCGTAGGGGGCAGAAACACCATATATTTT
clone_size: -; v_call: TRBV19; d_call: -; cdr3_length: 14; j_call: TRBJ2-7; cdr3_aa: CASSMVAGSYEQYF; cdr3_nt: TGTGCCAGTAGTATGGTGGCGGGCTCCTACGAGCAGTACTTC
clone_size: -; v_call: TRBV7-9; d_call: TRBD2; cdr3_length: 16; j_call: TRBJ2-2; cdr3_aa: CASSFWTSGNTGELFF; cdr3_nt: TGTGCCAGCAGCTTTTGGACTAGCGGTAACACCGGGGAGCTGTTTTTT
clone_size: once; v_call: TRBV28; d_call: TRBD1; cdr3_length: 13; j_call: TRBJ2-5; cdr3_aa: CASRWTGMTTQYF; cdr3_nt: TGTGCCAGCAGGTGGACAGGAATGACGACCCAGTACTTC
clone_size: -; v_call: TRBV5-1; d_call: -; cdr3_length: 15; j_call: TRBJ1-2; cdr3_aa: CASSLGRGPVYVYTF; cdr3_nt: TGCGCCAGCAGCTTGGGCCGGGGCCCGGTCTATGTCTACACCTTC
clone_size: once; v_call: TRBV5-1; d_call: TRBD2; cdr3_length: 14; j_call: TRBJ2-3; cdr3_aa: CASSLSGRYDTQYF; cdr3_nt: TGCGCCAGCAGCCTGAGCGGGAGGTACGATACGCAGTATTTT
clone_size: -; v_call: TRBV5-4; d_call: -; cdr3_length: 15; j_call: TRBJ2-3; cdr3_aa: CASSLTGTGTDTQYF; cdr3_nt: TGTGCCAGCAGCTTAACCGGGACGGGGACAGATACGCAGTATTTT